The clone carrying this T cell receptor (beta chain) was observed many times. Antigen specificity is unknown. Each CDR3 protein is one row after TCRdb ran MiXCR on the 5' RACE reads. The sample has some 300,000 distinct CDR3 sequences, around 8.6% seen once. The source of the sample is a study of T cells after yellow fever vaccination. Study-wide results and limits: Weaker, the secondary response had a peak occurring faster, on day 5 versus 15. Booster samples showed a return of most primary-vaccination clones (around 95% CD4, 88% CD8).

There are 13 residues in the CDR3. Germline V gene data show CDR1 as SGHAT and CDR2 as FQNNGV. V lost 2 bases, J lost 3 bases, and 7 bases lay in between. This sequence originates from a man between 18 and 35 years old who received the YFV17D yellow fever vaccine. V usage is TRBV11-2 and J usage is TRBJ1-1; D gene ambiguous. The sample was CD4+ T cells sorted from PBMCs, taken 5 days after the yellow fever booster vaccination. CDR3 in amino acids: CASSLTLDTEAFF. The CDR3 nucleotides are TGTGCCAGCAGCTTAACCCTGGACACTGAAGCTTTCTTT.